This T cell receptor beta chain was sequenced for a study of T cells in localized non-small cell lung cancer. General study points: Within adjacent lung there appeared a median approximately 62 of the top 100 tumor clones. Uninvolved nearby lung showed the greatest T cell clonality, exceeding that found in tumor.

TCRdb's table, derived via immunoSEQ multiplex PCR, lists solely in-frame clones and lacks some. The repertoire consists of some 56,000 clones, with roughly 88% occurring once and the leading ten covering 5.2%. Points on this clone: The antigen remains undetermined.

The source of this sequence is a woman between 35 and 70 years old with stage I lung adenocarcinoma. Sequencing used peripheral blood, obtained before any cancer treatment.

This chain's CDR3 is CASSFSGGGETQYF. CDR3 nucleotide sequence: TGTGCCAGCAGCTTTAGCGGGGGAGGGGAGACCCAGTACTTC. The V call is TRBV5-6, the J call TRBJ2-5, with 9 bases that match TRBD2. Germline-derived CDR1 and CDR2 are SGHDT and YYEEEE. The trim removed 2 bases at V and 5 bases at J, leaving 4 bases unmatched. The CDR3 is made up of 14 amino acids.